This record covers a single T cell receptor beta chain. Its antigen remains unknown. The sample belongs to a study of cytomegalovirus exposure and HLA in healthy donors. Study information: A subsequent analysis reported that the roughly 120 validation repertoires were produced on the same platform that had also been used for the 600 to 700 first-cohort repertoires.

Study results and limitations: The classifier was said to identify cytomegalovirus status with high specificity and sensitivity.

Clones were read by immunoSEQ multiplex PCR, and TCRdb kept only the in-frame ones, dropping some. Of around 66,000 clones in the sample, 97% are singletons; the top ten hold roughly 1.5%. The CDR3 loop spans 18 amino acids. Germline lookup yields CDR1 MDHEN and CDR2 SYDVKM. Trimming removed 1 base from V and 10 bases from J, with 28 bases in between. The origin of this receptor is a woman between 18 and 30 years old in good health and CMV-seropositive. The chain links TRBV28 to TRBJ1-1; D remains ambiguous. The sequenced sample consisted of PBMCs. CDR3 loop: CASSLYHLRGPGRYGAFF. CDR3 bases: TGTGCCAGCAGTTTATACCATTTAAGAGGGCCTGGGCGGTATGGAGCTTTCTTT.